These 3 T cell receptor beta chains originate from one sample sequenced in a study of cytomegalovirus exposure and HLA in healthy donors. The repertoire was sequenced with immunoSEQ multiplex PCR; TCRdb's copy has only in-frame clones and lacks some. The table includes around 300,000 clones, more than 75% detected once. Material: PBMCs. These receptors originate from a woman under 30 in good health and CMV-seronegative.

The rearrangement uses TRBV27 and TRBJ1-5; 7 positions agree with TRBD1. Germline lookup yields CDR1 MNHEY and CDR2 SMNVEV (reference sequence). CDR3 length: 14 residues. J was trimmed by 7 bases and V by 5 bases; bases with no gene match: 8. CDR3 protein: CASSPRQGRQPQHF. CDR3 sequence (DNA): TGTGCCAGCAGTCCCCGACAGGGTCGGCAGCCCCAGCATTTT.

The rearrangement joins TRBV6-4 to TRBJ1-5; the D is unclear. The germline V and J ends were trimmed by 5 bases and 1 base, with 6 bases remaining between them. Germline CDR1 is MRHNA and CDR2 is SNTAGT. This CDR3 region has 13 residues. CDR3 loop: CASSPGSNQPQHF. CDR3 coding DNA: TGTGCCAGCAGTCCAGGCAGCAATCAGCCCCAGCATTTT.

The genes are TRBV6-5 and TRBJ1-1, with 8 bases matching TRBD1. The CDR3 is 12 amino acids. J gave up 4 bases and V 6 bases, and 1 base lay outside the gene matches. Germline V lookup: CDR1 MNHEY, CDR2 SVGAGI. The CDR3 spells CASRQGGTEAFF. In nucleotides, the CDR3 is TGTGCCAGCAGACAGGGGGGCACTGAAGCTTTCTTT.